The present T cell receptor beta chain was sequenced within a study of blood T cell repertoires in COVID-19. Repertoires were generated with immunoSEQ multiplex PCR, while TCRdb's copy carries only in-frame clones and drops some. The sample holds some 40,000 clones, around 81% seen once. The V and J ends lost 3 bases and 8 bases, in that order; junction bases with no gene match: 23. Per the germline V gene, CDR1 is SGHTA and CDR2 is FQGTGA. This CDR3 spans 21 amino acids. This sequence was found in a woman over 75 with acute or convalescent COVID-19. Material: peripheral blood. The chain is built from TRBV7-3 and TRBJ2-2; TRBD1 agrees at 11 bases. The CDR3 DNA is TGTGCCAGCAGCTTGTCCGGGACAGGGGGTCATCCGAACACCGGGTCTGGGGAGCTGTTTTTT. It codes for CASSLSGTGGHPNTGSGELFF.